This record covers a single T cell receptor beta chain. The sample comes from a study of cytomegalovirus exposure and HLA in healthy donors. V dropped 5 bases and J dropped 5; count of bases not matched to a gene: 6. From germline, CDR1 is GTSNPN and CDR2 SVGIG (reference sequence). The CDR3 sequence is 13 residues long. PCR amplification relied on 60 Vbeta primers (plus 13 Jbeta primers). The table came from immunoSEQ multiplex PCR; TCRdb's copy has only in-frame clones and leaves some out. The sample records approximately 140,000 clones, roughly 87% being singletons. Source material: PBMCs. The clonotype originates from a middle-aged woman in good health and CMV-seronegative. J is TRBJ2-7 and V is TRBV30; 10 nucleotides align to TRBD2. The CDR3 DNA is TGTGCCTGGCAAATAGCGGGAGGTGACGAGCAGTACTTC. It yields the protein CAWQIAGGDEQYF.